The 32 T cell receptor beta chains below were found in one sample sequenced in a study of cytomegalovirus exposure and HLA in healthy donors. PCR amplification relied on 60 Vbeta primers (plus 13 Jbeta primers). TCRdb's copy holds only in-frame clones and misses some; the assay was immunoSEQ multiplex PCR. The data contain over 150,000 clones, approximately 69% of them seen just once; the ten biggest clones take up about 2%. The specimen sequenced was PBMCs. These receptors were taken from a man under 40 in good health and CMV-seronegative.

The chain is built from TRBV6-5 and TRBJ2-7; the D gene is possibly TRBD2 (5 bases). Germline-derived CDR1 and CDR2 are MNHEY and SVGAGI. Trimming removed 2 bases from V and 6 bases from J, with 14 bases in between. The CDR3 runs to 14 residues. The CDR3 is CASSYSRGKVEQYF. CDR3 nucleotide sequence: TGTGCCAGCAGTTACAGCAGAGGGAAGGTCGAGCAGTACTTC.

V and J are TRBV4-1 and TRBJ2-5; a possible D gene is TRBD1 (6 bases). Trimming removed 2 bases at V and 2 bases at J, with 12 bases between. The germline V gene has CDR1 MGHRA and CDR2 YSYEKL. The CDR3 spans 15 residues. The CDR3 region has the DNA TGCGCCAGCAGCCAAACCATGACAGGACAAGAGACCCAGTACTTC. Translation gives CASSQTMTGQETQYF.

This chain uses TRBV30 with TRBJ2-3; 9 bases fit TRBD2. Germline V gene data show CDR1 as GTSNPN and CDR2 as SVGIG (reference sequence). CDR3 length: 11 amino acids. The CDR3 nucleotides read TGTGGGCGGGGGGGCCGAGATACGCAGTATTTT. It yields the protein CGRGGRDTQYF.

The chain has TRBV18 and TRBJ1-5; the D is unclear. This CDR3 region has 14 residues. V gave up 1 base and J gave up 5 bases, with 9 bases separating them. CDR1 and CDR2 from the germline V gene are KGHSH and LQKENI. CDR3 nucleotide sequence: TGTGCCAGCTCACCACGTCCCCGGGATCAGCCCCAGCATTTT. Its protein is CASSPRPRDQPQHF.

A word on this clone: A read error may account for a junction end that differs from germline. The chain combines TRBV4-1 with TRBJ2-5; D not certain. Germline CDR1 and CDR2: MGHRA and YSYEKL. This CDR3 contains 17 residues. The CDR3 DNA reads as TGCACCAGCAGCCAAGATAGCCCTCGGCAGTTGCAAGAGACCCAGTACTTC. It encodes CTSSQDSPRQLQETQYF.

This clone was seen more than once but under ten times. The V and J genes are TRBV19 and TRBJ2-7; TRBD1 matches 11 bases. This CDR3 spans 16 amino acids. The germline V gene encodes CDR1 LNHDA and CDR2 SQIVND (reference sequence). Germline trimming cut 5 bases from V and 3 bases from J; bases unmatched to any gene: 9. In DNA form, the CDR3 reads TGTGCCAGTAGTGCTGGGACAGGGGGTCATGGCTACGAGCAGTACTTC. Translated, it gives CASSAGTGGHGYEQYF. Looking up the rest from reference TRBV19 and TRBJ2-7 gives the full variable domain: DGGITQSPKYLFRKEGQNVTLSCEQNLNHDAMYWYRQDPGQGLRLIYYSQIVNDFQKGDIAEGYSVSREKKESFPLTVTSAQKNPTAFYLCASSAGTGGHGYEQYFGPGTRLTVT.

The chain recombines TRBV7-2 with TRBJ2-1, with TRBD2 matching over 9 bases. Germline CDR1 and CDR2: SGHTA and FQGNSA. This CDR3 has 18 residues. Unmatched junction bases numbered 10, after V lost 4 bases and J lost 0 bases. The DNA of the CDR3 is TGTGCCAGCAGCTGGAGATTACTAGCGGGCAACTCCTACAATGAGCAGTTCTTC. Amino acids: CASSWRLLAGNSYNEQFF.

The chain employs TRBV7-3 and TRBJ2-5; possibly TRBD2 for D (6 bases). CDR3 length: 18 amino acids. CDR1 and CDR2 (germline): SGHTA, FQGTGA. Trimming left V 1 base short and J 5 bases short, with 23 bases between. As DNA, the CDR3 is TGTGCCAGCAGCTTAAAGCCCTCTTGGAGGGGTAGTGTGGAGACCCAGTACTTC. It is translated as CASSLKPSWRGSVETQYF.

This chain connects TRBV7-8 to TRBJ2-7; the D gene is possibly TRBD2 (5 bases). Germline V gene lookup returns CDR1 SGHVS and CDR2 FQNEAQ. The CDR3 consists of 14 residues. Between the trimmed V and J ends, which lost 4 bases and 3 bases, there was a span of 13 bases. The DNA for the CDR3 is TGTGCCAGCAGCTCCTCAGGACTCTACTACGAGCAGTACTTC. As protein: CASSSSGLYYEQYF.

This clone was seen a handful of times. The chain recombines TRBV11-2 with TRBJ2-6; D gene unclear. The CDR3 consists of 12 residues. Trimming stripped 6 bases from V and 5 bases from J, with 5 bases between. Germline V CDR1 and CDR2: SGHAT, FQNNGV. CDR3 sequence (DNA): TGTGCCAGCAGTTTTAGGGCCAACGTCCTGACTTTC. The encoded protein is CASSFRANVLTF.

V usage is TRBV7-3 and J usage is TRBJ2-1, with D tentatively TRBD2 (6 bases). Germline assignment: CDR1 SGHTA and CDR2 FQGTGA. The V end lost 4 bases, the J end lost 4 bases, and 17 bases lay between the germline ends. CDR3 length: 16 residues. CDR3 sequence (DNA): TGTGCCAGCAGCTCAATAGGGACTGATCTTTACAATGAGCAGTTCTTC. This gives the protein CASSSIGTDLYNEQFF.

This clone was seen only a few times. The chain combines TRBV28 with TRBJ1-2, with D unclear. Per the germline V gene, CDR1 is MDHEN and CDR2 is SYDVKM. Trimming took 6 bases from V and 4 from J, leaving 12 bases between them. This CDR3 has 13 amino acids. The CDR3 DNA reads TGTGCCAGCAGGACTGGACGGGGCTATGGCTACACCTTC. Translation: CASRTGRGYGYTF.

This clone was observed a handful of times. CDR3 nucleotide sequence: TGTGCCTGGAGTCGAAGGGGGCGAGCTGGAAACACCATATATTTT. It yields the protein CAWSRRGRAGNTIYF. The rearrangement joins TRBV30 to TRBJ1-3; 7 bases match TRBD1. The ends lost 2 bases at V and 2 bases at J; junction bases unmatched: 6. Germline V CDR1 and CDR2: GTSNPN, SVGIG (reference sequence). The CDR3 is made up of 15 amino acids.

This clone showed up just a few times. The V gene is TRBV29-1, the J gene TRBJ2-3, with TRBD2 identical over 13 bases. Germline V gene sequence: CDR1 SQVTM, CDR2 ANQGSEA. The length of the CDR3 is 14 residues. The J segment lost 5 bases and the V segment lost 7 bases, leaving 6 bases of the junction unmatched. The CDR3 protein is CSATSGGAGDTQYF. In nucleotides, the CDR3 is TGCAGCGCCACTAGCGGGGGGGCGGGAGATACGCAGTATTTT.

This clone was found a few times. The chain employs TRBV7-6 and TRBJ2-2; 11 positions match TRBD2. Germline loops: CDR1 SGHVS, CDR2 FNYEAQ. This CDR3 comprises 15 residues. V shed 5 bases, J shed 5 bases, and the junction held 4 bases outside the gene matches. For the CDR3, the DNA is TGTGCCAGCAGCCGCCCTAGCGGGGGGACCGGGGAGCTGTTTTTT. Amino acids: CASSRPSGGTGELFF.

This chain joins TRBV15 and TRBJ1-5; 7 positions agree with TRBD1. CDR3 length: 14 amino acids. The J segment lost 5 bases and the V segment lost 4 bases, leaving 5 bases of the junction unmatched. Germline V lookup: CDR1 LNHNV, CDR2 YYDKDF (reference sequence). The CDR3 sequence: CATSMTGPHQPQHF. The CDR3 coding sequence is TGTGCCACCAGCATGACAGGGCCCCATCAGCCCCAGCATTTT.

The V gene is TRBV9, the J gene TRBJ2-7; TRBD1 matches at 8 bases. Germline CDR1 and CDR2: SGDLS and YYNGEE. CDR3 length equals 15 residues. Unmatched junction bases numbered 7, after V lost 0 bases and J lost 5 bases. In nucleotides, the CDR3 is TGTGCCAGCAGCGTAGGGGACAGGACGTTAAACGAGCAGTACTTC. Protein: CASSVGDRTLNEQYF. Combining the CDR3 with reference TRBV9 and TRBJ2-7 gives the whole variable domain DSGVTQTPKHLITATGQRVTLRCSPRSGDLSVYWYQQSLDQGLQFLIQYYNGEERAKGNILERFSAQQFPDLHSELNLSSLELGDSALYFCASSVGDRTLNEQYFGPGTRLTVT.

The chain recombines TRBV15 with TRBJ2-5; D is unclear. The CDR3 spans 15 residues. Germline V gene lookup returns CDR1 LNHNV and CDR2 YYDKDF (reference sequence). V was trimmed by 0 bases and J by 0 bases, leaving 8 bases between them. CDR3 in DNA: TGTGCCACCAGCAGAGACAGTCCGAACCAAGAGACCCAGTACTTC. It yields the protein CATSRDSPNQETQYF. Full variable domain (outside the CDR3, taken from reference TRBV15 and TRBJ2-5): DAMVIQNPRYQVTQFGKPVTLSCSQTLNHNVMYWYQQKSSQAPKLLFHYYDKDFNNEADTPDNFQSRRPNTSFCFLDIRSPGLGDTAMYLCATSRDSPNQETQYFGPGTRLLVL.

This clone was recorded a few times. The chain carries TRBV2 and TRBJ2-7, with 9 bases matching TRBD1. This CDR3 comprises 14 residues. J gave up 4 bases and V 6 bases, and 7 bases lay outside the gene matches. CDR1 SNHLY and CDR2 FYNNEI come from the germline V gene. The CDR3 DNA follows: TGTGCCAGCAGCCCGGGACAGGGCTTTTACGAGCAGTACTTC. Translated, it gives CASSPGQGFYEQYF.

The chain recombines TRBV19 with TRBJ1-4; tentatively, D is TRBD1 (5 bases). The CDR3 is made up of 15 amino acids. Germline loops: CDR1 LNHDA, CDR2 SQIVND (reference sequence). Trimming shortened V by 6 bases and J by 4 bases, and 15 bases separated the two germline ends. The CDR3 region has the DNA TGTGCCAGTAGAACCCAGGACACGGATAATGAAAAACTGTTTTTT. Amino acids: CASRTQDTDNEKLFF.

The rearrangement joins TRBV18 to TRBJ2-2; TRBD2 is a possible D gene (6 bases). With 3 bases removed from V and 5 bases from J, the gap between germline ends came to 19 bases. Germline V gives CDR1 KGHSH, CDR2 LQKENI. This CDR3 is built from 17 residues. The DNA for the CDR3 is TGTGCCAGCTCACCCCTGAGACTGGGGGACTTTACCGGGGAGCTGTTTTTT. Amino acids: CASSPLRLGDFTGELFF. Supplemented by reference TRBV18 and TRBJ2-2, the full variable domain reads NAGVMQNPRHLVRRRGQEARLRCSPMKGHSHVYWYRQLPEEGLKFMVYLQKENIIDESGMPKERFSAEFPKEGPSILRIQQVVRGDSAAYFCASSPLRLGDFTGELFFGEGSRLTVL.

This clone was observed a few times. CDR3: CASSPQSGGGGEQFF. The CDR3 DNA sequence: TGTGCCAGCAGTCCCCAGAGCGGGGGAGGCGGCGAGCAGTTCTTC. The V and J genes are TRBV2 and TRBJ2-1, with 8 bases lining up with TRBD2. With V trimmed by 5 bases and J by 10 bases, 13 bases remained unmatched. CDR1 and CDR2 (germline): SNHLY, FYNNEI. The CDR3 consists of 15 residues.

This chain joins TRBV28 and TRBJ1-2; D may be TRBD1 (5 bases). Trimming cost V 4 bases and J 4 bases, with 13 bases left between them. This CDR3 spans 14 amino acids. In germline, CDR1 is MDHEN, CDR2 SYDVKM. CDR3 in amino acids: CASSSAQGSYGYTF. The DNA of the CDR3 is TGTGCCAGCAGTTCGGCGCAGGGTAGCTATGGCTACACCTTC.

This clone was observed many times. The genes are TRBV7-6 and TRBJ2-1; no reliable D call. Germline V gives CDR1 SGHVS, CDR2 FNYEAQ. The length of the CDR3 is 11 residues. V shed 6 bases and J shed 6 bases, with 6 bases lying between them. CDR3 loop: CASSHSNEQFF. The CDR3 DNA follows: TGTGCCAGCAGTCATTCCAATGAGCAGTTCTTC.

CDR3 coding DNA: TGTGCCTGGAGTGGACTAGCTTACAATGAGCAGTTCTTC. Residues: CAWSGLAYNEQFF. V and J are TRBV30 and TRBJ2-1; 7 bases agree with TRBD2. The CDR3 runs 13 residues. Losses at the gene ends were 1 base for V and 4 bases for J; bases not matched to a gene: 1. The germline V gene has CDR1 GTSNPN and CDR2 SVGIG (reference sequence).

The genes are TRBV14 and TRBJ2-5, with unresolved D. CDR1 and CDR2 (germline): SGHDN, FVKESK. The CDR3 length is 14 residues. Trimming shortened V by 2 bases and J by 1 base, and 8 bases separated the two germline ends. The CDR3 protein is CASSQWHTQETQYF. In DNA form, the CDR3 reads TGTGCCAGCAGCCAATGGCACACCCAAGAGACCCAGTACTTC.

Comment on this clone: The junction departs from germline at one end; a sequencing error may be responsible. The V and J genes are TRBV18 and TRBJ2-5; a weak D match, TRBD1 (6 bases). Germline V gene lookup returns CDR1 KGHSH and CDR2 LQKENI. This CDR3 comprises 13 residues. This CDR3 is CASFSQGSEIQYF. CDR3 DNA: TGTGCCAGCTTCTCACAGGGATCCGAGATCCAGTACTTC.

The chain recombines TRBV6-5 with TRBJ2-5, with a weak D call TRBD1 (6 bases). The J call may be faulty, since TRBJ2-7 better matches the DNA end. This CDR3 contains 13 residues. Germline CDR1 MNHEY, CDR2 SVGAGI. CDR3 protein: CASRRGHFYEQYF. The CDR3 DNA reads TGTGCCAGCAGGAGGGGACATTTCTACGAGCAGTACTTC.

The chain joins TRBV6-6 to TRBJ1-5, with 9 bases identical to TRBD1. The CDR3 length is 15 residues. With V trimmed by 7 bases and J by 3 bases, 7 bases remained unmatched. Germline CDR1 reads MNHNY; CDR2 reads SVGAGI (reference sequence). CDR3 residues: CASTSGQGNNQPQHF. DNA of the CDR3: TGTGCCAGCACCTCGGGACAGGGAAACAATCAGCCCCAGCATTTT.

The CDR3 sequence is CASSERGYGYTF. The CDR3 region has the DNA TGTGCCAGTAGCGAAAGAGGCTATGGCTACACCTTC. This chain connects TRBV19 to TRBJ1-2; no clear D. The CDR3 has 12 residues. Germline lookup yields CDR1 LNHDA and CDR2 SQIVND (reference sequence). Between the trimmed V and J ends, which lost 6 bases and 4 bases, there was a span of 9 bases.

This clone was detected only a few times. This chain joins TRBV28 and TRBJ2-5; D possibly corresponds to TRBD2 (5 bases). CDR1 is MDHEN, CDR2 SYDVKM, per germline. CDR3 length: 14 residues. The V gene lost 3 bases and the J gene lost 2 bases, with 10 bases spanning the gap. The CDR3 sequence is CASSFPGRQETQYF. The CDR3 DNA follows: TGTGCCAGCAGTTTCCCGGGAAGGCAAGAGACCCAGTACTTC.

The J gene is TRBJ1-1, the V gene TRBV5-4; D perhaps matches TRBD1 (5 bases). V was pared by 0 bases and J by 1 base, with 7 bases between. The CDR3 sequence is 14 residues long. CDR1 is SGHNT and CDR2 is YYREEE in the germline V gene (reference sequence). CDR3 residues: CASSLGGGNTEAFF. CDR3 DNA sequence: TGTGCCAGCAGCTTGGGCGGGGGGAACACTGAAGCTTTCTTT.